This TCR beta chain emerged from a study of blood T cell repertoires in COVID-19 (dated by TCRdb to between 2020 and 2021). With regard to the full study: The collaborator samples originated in the United States, Italy and Spain and spanned the acute and convalescent phases of COVID-19. Where HLA class I and class II types were available, the types were taken from metadata supplied by the sample provider, not from assay-based typing. Deeply sampled blood TCRbeta repertoires from subjects exposed to, actively infected with, or recovered from COVID-19 were included in the dataset. Nearly every sample came with metadata listing a de-identified subject ID, COVID-19 status, age in years and sex. The repertoires were made available in a free public database intended to serve as a resource for research on the immune response to SARS-CoV-2. The material from the prospective study consisted of cDNA or gDNA derived from T cells, B-cell-depleted T cells, or PBMCs. The samples were drawn from the first 160 participants of the ongoing ImmuneRACE study and from about 1,200 subjects provided by 6 global collaborators. General conclusions and limits of the study: How much clinical and demographic metadata was included differed by source and by participant, and the metadata was provided uncurated.

One collaborating source in Seattle enrolled patients while the patients were actively infected and followed the patients over time throughout the course of disease. The collaborating institutions used their own protocols to collect whole blood in K2EDTA tubes. For TCRbeta analysis, collaborator samples were shipped as frozen whole blood, as isolated PBMCs, or as DNA extracted from either sample type. The immunoSEQ Assay, a bias-controlled multiplex PCR, was used to amplify TCRbeta CDR3 regions from genomic DNA. The original pipeline was this. The number of nucleated cells in each sample was estimated by amplification of reference gene primers within the assay. To quantify the absolute abundance of each unique TCRbeta CDR3 rearrangement, sequence reads were collapsed and filtered. For each sample, productive Simpson clonality was calculated as the square root of Simpson's diversity index across productive rearrangements. TCRdb stores this immuneACCESS table with in-frame sequences only. Part of the clones is absent; in the studies checked, under half of the shortfall reflects unresolved V genes, and no reason is known for the rest. V, J and clone size were drawn from that table, and D and trimming were deduced from the DNA. This sample comprises 190,000 or so clones, 81% of them detected only once. The ten most abundant clones make up about 10% of the sample.

Of note for this clone: Its antigen remains unidentified. Base-call qualities are not available, and no considerably larger clone is one nucleotide away.

Trimming removed 2 bases from V and 3 bases from J; the gene matches leave 3 bases unexplained. Taken from the germline V gene, the CDR1 and CDR2 loops are MNHEY and SVGEGT. From the cysteine through the phenylalanine, the CDR3 covers 14 amino acids. Only CDR3 DNA is held: 42 bases, read in frame from base 1. This sequence originates from a woman at least 80 years old with COVID-19, enrolled during active disease. The chain uses TRBV6-2 or TRBV6-3 and TRBJ2-7, with 8 central nucleotides matching TRBD1. Sequenced sample: peripheral blood. The CDR3 in this case is CASSYRTGSYEQYF. Read as DNA, the sequence is TGTGCCAGCAGTTACCGGACAGGGAGCTACGAGCAGTACTTC.